The rows below give T cell receptor beta chains drawn from one sample of a study of metastatic and nonmetastatic thyroid tumors. TCRdb redid the clone calls on the PCR reads using MiXCR. Here the sample spans around 41,000 clones, 28% being singletons. Sequenced: blood. These receptors were obtained from a male donor with papillary thyroid cancer or a benign thyroid nodule (not recorded which). Some clones in this sample may be carry-over from other donors' samples. Both conserved end residues are part of each CDR3.

>TRBJ1-2|TRBV20-1
CSARVTDRRKIF
>TRBJ1-5|TRBV5-1
CASILSGGQPQHF
>TRBJ2-7|TRBV6-2/TRBV6-3
CASSYLGPSGSLLGEQYF
>TRBJ2-3|TRBV11-3
CASSLVGPTGGSDTQYF
>TRBJ2-7|TRBV6-2/TRBV6-3
CASKAGEREIYEQYF
>TRBJ2-2|TRBV11-2
CASSLMVGRTPGELFF
>TRBJ2-5|TRBV20-1
CSANIGGTGETQYF
>TRBJ1-5|TRBV20-1
CSASQGPSNQPQHF
>TRBJ2-5|TRBV7-2
CASSLDRLYQETQYF
>TRBJ1-2|TRBV6-1
CASSEAPGGGASGTF
>TRBJ1-6|TRBV6-2/TRBV6-3
CASGPGTGVSPLHF
>TRBJ1-2|TRBV2
CANGWRWAPALDGYTF
>TRBJ1-4|TRBV6-4
CTSSDSNDKLFF
>TRBJ2-3|TRBV11-2
CASSSGRTSTDTQYF
>TRBJ2-2|TRBV5-1
CASSFQSFNTGELFF
>TRBJ2-7|TRBV5-5
CASRGNSYEQYF
>TRBJ2-7|TRBV12-3/TRBV12-4
CASGLQTGTGVRQYF
>TRBJ2-5|TRBV19
CASSPQGETGRSSQYF
>TRBJ2-5|TRBV6-1
CASSLFPGDQETQYF
>TRBJ2-7|TRBV10-1
CASSESTHLYEQYF
>TRBJ2-3|TRBV28
CASSLFYRDPSTDTQYF
>TRBJ2-7|TRBV20-1
CSVVGAVGEQYF
>TRBJ1-2|TRBV28
CARSHPRHGTNYGYTF
>TRBJ2-3|TRBV30
CAWSTTGADTQYF
>TRBJ1-1|TRBV11-2
CASSARPRGTEAFF
>TRBJ1-5|TRBV19
CASTITRFQFNRNQPQHF
>TRBJ2-1|TRBV11-3
CASSLHSSGGLYEQFF
>TRBJ1-2|TRBV19
CASSSRIGQVYGYTF
>TRBJ2-5|TRBV7-6
CASSPGAPHYF
>TRBJ2-5|TRBV9
CASQGGVRAQETQYF
>TRBJ2-1|TRBV5-6
CASSLGNEQFF
>TRBJ1-1|TRBV2
CACSGRAEAFF
>TRBJ2-5|TRBV2
CAGGLAGSGPRLAQYF
>TRBJ1-1|TRBV25-1
CASSLSGITEAFF
>TRBJ2-3|TRBV20-1
CSPKQPPIGGTDTQYF
>TRBJ2-5|TRBV7-7
CASSAIGGGETQYF
>TRBJ2-6|TRBV11-1
CASSFERQSSGSNDLTF
>TRBJ1-2|TRBV13
CASSLGQGYGYTF
>TRBJ1-1|TRBV27
CASSSHRPGTGEAFF
>TRBJ1-3|TRBV28
CASSWVGSGNTIYF
>TRBJ2-2|TRBV28
CASSLVPPPNTGELFF
>TRBJ1-4|TRBV7-9
CASSSPYPEDNEKLFF
>TRBJ1-2|TRBV20-1
CSARDSRGYGYTF